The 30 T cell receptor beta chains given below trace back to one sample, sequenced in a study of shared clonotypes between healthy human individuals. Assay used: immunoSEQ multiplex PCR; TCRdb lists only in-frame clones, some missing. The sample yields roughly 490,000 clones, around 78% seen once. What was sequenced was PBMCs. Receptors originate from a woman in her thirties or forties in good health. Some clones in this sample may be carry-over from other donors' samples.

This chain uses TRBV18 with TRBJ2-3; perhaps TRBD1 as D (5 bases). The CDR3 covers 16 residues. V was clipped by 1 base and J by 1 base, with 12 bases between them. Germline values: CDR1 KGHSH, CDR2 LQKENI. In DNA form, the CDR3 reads TGTGCCAGCTCACCACTTAGCCAGGGCGGCACAGATACGCAGTATTTT. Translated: CASSPLSQGGTDTQYF.

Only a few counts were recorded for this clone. CDR3 bases: TGTGCCAGCAGCTTCGACTACAATGAGCAGTTCTTC. Encoded protein: CASSFDYNEQFF. The V gene is TRBV7-2, the J gene TRBJ2-1; D unresolved. CDR1 SGHTA and CDR2 FQGNSA come from the germline V gene. V was shortened by 3 bases and J by 3 bases, with 3 bases between the two germline ends. The CDR3 runs to 12 residues.

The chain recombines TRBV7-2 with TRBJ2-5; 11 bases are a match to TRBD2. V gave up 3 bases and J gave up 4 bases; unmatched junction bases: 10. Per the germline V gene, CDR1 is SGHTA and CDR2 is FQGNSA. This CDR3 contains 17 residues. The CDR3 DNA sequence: TGTGCCAGCAGCTTCGGAATGAGTGGACTAGCGGGAGAGACCCAGTACTTC. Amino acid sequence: CASSFGMSGLAGETQYF.

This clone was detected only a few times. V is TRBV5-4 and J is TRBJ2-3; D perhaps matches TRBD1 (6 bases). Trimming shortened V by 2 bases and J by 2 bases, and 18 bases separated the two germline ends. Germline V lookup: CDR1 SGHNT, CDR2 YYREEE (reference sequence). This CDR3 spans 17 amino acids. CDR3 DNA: TGTGCCAGCAGCTTTAACGCGTTAAGGACAGCCACAGATACGCAGTATTTT. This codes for CASSFNALRTATDTQYF. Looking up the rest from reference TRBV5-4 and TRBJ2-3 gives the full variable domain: ETGVTQSPTHLIKTRGQQVTLRCSSQSGHNTVSWYQQALGQGPQFIFQYYREEENGRGNFPPRFSGLQFPNYSSELNVNALELDDSALYLCASSFNALRTATDTQYFGPGTRLTVL.

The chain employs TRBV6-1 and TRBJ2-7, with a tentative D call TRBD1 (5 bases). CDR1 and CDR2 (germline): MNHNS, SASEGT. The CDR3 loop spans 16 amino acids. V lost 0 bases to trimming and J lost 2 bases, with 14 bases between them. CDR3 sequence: CASSEAQGGFAYEQYF. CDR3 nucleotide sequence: TGTGCCAGCAGTGAAGCCCAGGGCGGTTTCGCCTACGAGCAGTACTTC.

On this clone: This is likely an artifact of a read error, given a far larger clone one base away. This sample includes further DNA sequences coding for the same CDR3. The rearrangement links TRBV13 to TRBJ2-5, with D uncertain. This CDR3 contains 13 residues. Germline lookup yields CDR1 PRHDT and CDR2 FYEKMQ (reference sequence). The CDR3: CASSQTFVETQYF. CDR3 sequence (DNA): TGCGCCAGCAGCCAGACCTTTGTGGAGACCCAGTACTTC.

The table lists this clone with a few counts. The CDR3 nucleotides are TGTGCCAGCAGCTTAGTTTTCAGCTCCTACAATGAGCAGTTCTTC. It translates to CASSLVFSSYNEQFF. The chain combines TRBV11-2 with TRBJ2-1; no firm D call. The length of the CDR3 is 15 residues. Germline CDR1 SGHAT, CDR2 FQNNGV. The V end lost 1 base, the J end lost 0 bases, and 7 bases lay between the germline ends.

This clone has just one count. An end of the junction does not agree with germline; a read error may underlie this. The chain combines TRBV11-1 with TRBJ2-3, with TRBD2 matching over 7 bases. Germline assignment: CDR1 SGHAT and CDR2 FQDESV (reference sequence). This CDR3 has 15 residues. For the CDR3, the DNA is TGTGCCAGCAGCGGTAGCGGGCTAGGTGCAGATATGCAGTATTTT. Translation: CASSGSGLGADMQYF.

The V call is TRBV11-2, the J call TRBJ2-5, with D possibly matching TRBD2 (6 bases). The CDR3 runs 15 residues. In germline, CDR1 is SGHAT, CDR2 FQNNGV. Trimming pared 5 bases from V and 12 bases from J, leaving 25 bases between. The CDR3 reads CASSMARGDGSYKYF. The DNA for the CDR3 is TGTGCCAGCAGCATGGCGAGAGGGGACGGGAGTTATAAGTACTTC. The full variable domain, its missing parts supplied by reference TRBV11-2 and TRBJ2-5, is EAGVAQSPRYKIIEKRQSVAFWCNPISGHATLYWYQQILGQGPKLLIQFQNNGVVDDSQLPKDRFSAERLKGVDSTLKIQPAKLEDSAVYLCASSMARGDGSYKYFGPGTRLLVL.

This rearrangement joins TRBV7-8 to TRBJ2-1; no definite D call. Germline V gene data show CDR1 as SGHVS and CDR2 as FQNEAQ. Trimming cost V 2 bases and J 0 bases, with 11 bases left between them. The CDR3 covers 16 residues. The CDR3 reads CASSLRAKSSYNEQFF. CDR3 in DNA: TGTGCCAGCAGCTTAAGGGCCAAGAGCTCCTACAATGAGCAGTTCTTC.

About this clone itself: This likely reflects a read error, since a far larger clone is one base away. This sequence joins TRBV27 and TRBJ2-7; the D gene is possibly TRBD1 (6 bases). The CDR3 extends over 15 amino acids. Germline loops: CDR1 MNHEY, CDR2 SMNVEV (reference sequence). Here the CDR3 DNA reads TGTGCCAACAGTCTCGCCGGGACACCACCCTACGAGCAGTACTTC. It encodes CANSLAGTPPYEQYF.

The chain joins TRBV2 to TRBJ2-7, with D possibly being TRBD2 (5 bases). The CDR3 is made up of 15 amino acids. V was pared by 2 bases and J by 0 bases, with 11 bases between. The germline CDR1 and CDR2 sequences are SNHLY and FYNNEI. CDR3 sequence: CASSELVARSYEQYF. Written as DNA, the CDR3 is TGTGCCAGCAGTGAATTAGTAGCGCGCTCCTACGAGCAGTACTTC.

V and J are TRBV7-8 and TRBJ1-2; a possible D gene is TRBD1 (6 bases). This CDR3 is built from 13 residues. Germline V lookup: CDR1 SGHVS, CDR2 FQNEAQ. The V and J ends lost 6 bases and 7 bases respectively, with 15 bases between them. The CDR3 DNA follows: TGTGCCAGCAGAAAACAGGGTATGATTGGCTACACCTTC. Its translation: CASRKQGMIGYTF.

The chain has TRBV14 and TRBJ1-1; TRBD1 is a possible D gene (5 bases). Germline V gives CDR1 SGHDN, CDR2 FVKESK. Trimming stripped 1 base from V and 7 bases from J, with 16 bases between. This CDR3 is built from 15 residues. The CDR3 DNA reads TGTGCCAGCAGCCAAGGGCCAGGGCTGAGGAATGAAGCTTTCTTT. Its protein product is CASSQGPGLRNEAFF. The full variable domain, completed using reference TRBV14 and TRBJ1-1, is EAGVTQFPSHSVIEKGQTVTLRCDPISGHDNLYWYRRVMGKEIKFLLHFVKESKQDESGMPNNRFLAERTGGTYSTLKVQPAELEDSGVYFCASSQGPGLRNEAFFGQGTRLTVV.

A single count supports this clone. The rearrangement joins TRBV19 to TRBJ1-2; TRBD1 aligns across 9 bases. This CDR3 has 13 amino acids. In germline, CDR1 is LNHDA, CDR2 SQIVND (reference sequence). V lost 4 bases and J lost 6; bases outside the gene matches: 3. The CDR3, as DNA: TGTGCCAGTAGTAGGGACAGGGACGATGGCTACACCTTC. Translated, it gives CASSRDRDDGYTF.

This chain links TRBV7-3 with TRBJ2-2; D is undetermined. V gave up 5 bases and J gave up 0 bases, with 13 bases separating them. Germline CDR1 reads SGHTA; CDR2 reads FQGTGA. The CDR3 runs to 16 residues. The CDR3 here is CASSKTGGANTGELFF. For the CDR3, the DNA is TGTGCCAGCAGCAAAACCGGCGGAGCGAACACCGGGGAGCTGTTTTTT.

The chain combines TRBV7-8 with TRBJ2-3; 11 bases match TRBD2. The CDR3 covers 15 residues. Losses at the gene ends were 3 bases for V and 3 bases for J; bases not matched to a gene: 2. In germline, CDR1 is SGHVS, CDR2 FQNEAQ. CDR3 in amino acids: CASSLTSGTTDTQYF. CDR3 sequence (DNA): TGTGCCAGCAGCTTGACTAGCGGGACGACAGATACGCAGTATTTT.

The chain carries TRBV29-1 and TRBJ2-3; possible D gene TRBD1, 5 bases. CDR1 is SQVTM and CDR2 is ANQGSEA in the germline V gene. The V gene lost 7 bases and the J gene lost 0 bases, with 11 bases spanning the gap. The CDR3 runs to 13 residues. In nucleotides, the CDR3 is TGCAGCGCCAGGGATACTAGCACAGATACGCAGTATTTT. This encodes CSARDTSTDTQYF.

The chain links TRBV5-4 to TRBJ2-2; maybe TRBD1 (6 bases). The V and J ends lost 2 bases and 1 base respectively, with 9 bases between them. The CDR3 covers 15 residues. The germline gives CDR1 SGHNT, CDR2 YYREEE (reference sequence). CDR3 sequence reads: CASSLLTGNTGELFF. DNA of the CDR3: TGTGCCAGCAGCTTATTGACAGGGAACACCGGGGAGCTGTTTTTT.

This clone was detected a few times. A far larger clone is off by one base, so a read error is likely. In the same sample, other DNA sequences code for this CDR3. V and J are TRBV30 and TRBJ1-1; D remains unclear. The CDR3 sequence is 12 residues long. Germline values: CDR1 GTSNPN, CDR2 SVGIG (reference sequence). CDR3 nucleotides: TGTGCCTGGAGTCTCCCTGTGTCGAAAGCCTTCTTT. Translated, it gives CAWSLPVSKAFF.

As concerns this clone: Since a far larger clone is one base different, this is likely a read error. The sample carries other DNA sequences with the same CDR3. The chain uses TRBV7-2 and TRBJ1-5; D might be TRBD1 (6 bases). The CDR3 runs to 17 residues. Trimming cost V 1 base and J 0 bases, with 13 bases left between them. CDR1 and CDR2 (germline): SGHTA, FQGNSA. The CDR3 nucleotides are TGTGCCAGCAGCTTAGTAGCTGGGGGCAGTAGCAATCAGCCCCAGCATTTT. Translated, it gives CASSLVAGGSSNQPQHF. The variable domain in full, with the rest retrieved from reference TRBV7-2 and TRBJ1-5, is GAGVSQSPSNKVTEKGKDVELRCDPISGHTALYWYRQSLGQGLEFLIYFQGNSAPDKSGLPSDRFSAERTGGSVSTLTIQRTQQEDSAVYLCASSLVAGGSSNQPQHFGDGTRLSIL.

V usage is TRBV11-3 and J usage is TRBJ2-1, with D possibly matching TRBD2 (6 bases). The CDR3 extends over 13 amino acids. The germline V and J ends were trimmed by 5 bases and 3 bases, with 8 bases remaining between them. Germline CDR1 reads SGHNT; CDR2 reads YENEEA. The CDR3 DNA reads TGTGCCAGCAGCCCGACTAGCTACAATGAGCAGTTCTTC. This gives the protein CASSPTSYNEQFF.

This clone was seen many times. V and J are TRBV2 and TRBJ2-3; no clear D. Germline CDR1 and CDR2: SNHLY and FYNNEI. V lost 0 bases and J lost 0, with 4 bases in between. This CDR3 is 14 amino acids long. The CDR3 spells CASSEATSTDTQYF. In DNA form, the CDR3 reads TGTGCCAGCAGTGAAGCGACTAGCACAGATACGCAGTATTTT.

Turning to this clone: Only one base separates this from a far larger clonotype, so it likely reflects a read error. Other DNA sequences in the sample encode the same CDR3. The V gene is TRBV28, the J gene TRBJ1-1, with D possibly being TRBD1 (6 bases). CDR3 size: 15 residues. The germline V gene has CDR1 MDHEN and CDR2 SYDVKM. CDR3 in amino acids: CASSPYDRRNTEAFF. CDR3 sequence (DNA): TGTGCCAGCAGTCCCTACGACAGGAGAAACACTGAAGCTTTCTTC.

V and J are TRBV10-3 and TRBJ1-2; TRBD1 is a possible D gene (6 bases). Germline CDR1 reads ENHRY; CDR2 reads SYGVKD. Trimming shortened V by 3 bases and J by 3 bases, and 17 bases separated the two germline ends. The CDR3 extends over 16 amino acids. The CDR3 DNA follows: TGTGCCATCAGTGAATGGACAGCAGCCCCGTACTATGGCTACACCTTC. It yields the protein CAISEWTAAPYYGYTF.

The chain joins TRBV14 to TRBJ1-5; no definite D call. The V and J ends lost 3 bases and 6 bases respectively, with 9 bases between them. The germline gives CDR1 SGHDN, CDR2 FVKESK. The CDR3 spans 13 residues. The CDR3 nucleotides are TGTGCCAGCAGCCAGTCTCTCAGTCAGCCCCAGCATTTT. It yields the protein CASSQSLSQPQHF.

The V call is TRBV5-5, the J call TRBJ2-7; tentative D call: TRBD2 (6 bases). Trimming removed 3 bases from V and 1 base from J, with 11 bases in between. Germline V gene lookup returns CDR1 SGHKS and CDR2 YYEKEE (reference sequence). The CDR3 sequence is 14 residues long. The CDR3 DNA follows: TGTGCCAGCAGCTGGGGACTTGAGTCCTACGAGCAGTACTTC. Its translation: CASSWGLESYEQYF.

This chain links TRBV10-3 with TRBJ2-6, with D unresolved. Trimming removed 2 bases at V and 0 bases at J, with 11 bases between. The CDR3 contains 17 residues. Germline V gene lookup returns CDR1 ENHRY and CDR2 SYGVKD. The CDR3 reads CAISEAPPNSGANVLTF. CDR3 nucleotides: TGTGCCATCAGTGAGGCGCCGCCGAACTCTGGGGCCAACGTCCTGACTTTC.

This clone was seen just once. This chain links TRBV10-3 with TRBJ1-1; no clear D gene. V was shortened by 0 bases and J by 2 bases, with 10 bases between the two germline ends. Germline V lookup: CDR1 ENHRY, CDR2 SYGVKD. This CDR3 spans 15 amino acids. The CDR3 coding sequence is TGTGCCATCAGTGAGTCTGGGAGACCTAACACTGAAGCTTTCTTT. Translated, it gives CAISESGRPNTEAFF.

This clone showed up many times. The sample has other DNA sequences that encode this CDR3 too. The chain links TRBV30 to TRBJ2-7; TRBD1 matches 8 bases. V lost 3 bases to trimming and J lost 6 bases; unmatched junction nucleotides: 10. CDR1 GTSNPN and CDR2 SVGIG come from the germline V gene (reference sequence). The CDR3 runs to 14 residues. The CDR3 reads CAWRGPPGGREQYF. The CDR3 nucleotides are TGTGCCTGGAGGGGTCCTCCAGGGGGCCGCGAGCAGTACTTC.